This is a list of T cell receptor beta chains from one sample in a study of graft-versus-host responses after intestinal transplantation. Using immunoSEQ multiplex PCR, the repertoire was profiled, and TCRdb retains in-frame clones only, with some absent. The sample yields some 100,000 clones, about 93% seen once. Their antigens remain unidentified. The sequenced sample was unstimulated CD8+ T cells sorted from spleen or lymph node cells, obtained before transplant. The origin of the receptors is a human donor who was the organ donor for an intestinal transplant. Both conserved end residues are part of each CDR3. The order of the fields is J gene, CDR3 length, clone size, V gene, D gene, CDR3 DNA, CDR3 protein. The D gene is left open where the match is weak. Clone size is stated in some rows and not others, as once, few, many or a class when expanded.

j_gene: TRBJ1-2
len: 12
abundance: .
v_gene: TRBV11-2
d_gene: .
CDR3nt: TGTGCCAGCAGCTTAGCCACGGGAGGCTACACCTTC
CDR3aa: CASSLATGGYTF

j_gene: TRBJ2-3
len: 15
abundance: .
v_gene: TRBV9
d_gene: .
CDR3nt: TGTGCCAGCAGCGTCGTAGGGGGGGGAACTGATACGCAGTATTTT
CDR3aa: CASSVVGGGTDTQYF

j_gene: TRBJ1-5
len: 15
abundance: .
v_gene: TRBV19
d_gene: .
CDR3nt: TGTGCCAGTAGTCCGGACACTTCCCCCAATCAGCCCCAGCATTTT
CDR3aa: CASSPDTSPNQPQHF

j_gene: TRBJ2-3
len: 17
abundance: .
v_gene: TRBV19
d_gene: TRBD2
CDR3nt: TGTGCCAGTAGTACAAGGACTAGCGGGGGACACACAGATACGCAGTATTTT
CDR3aa: CASSTRTSGGHTDTQYF

j_gene: TRBJ1-2
len: 13
abundance: few
v_gene: TRBV5-6
d_gene: .
CDR3nt: TGTGCCAGCAGCTTGGACAGACGCTATGGCTACACCTTC
CDR3aa: CASSLDRRYGYTF

j_gene: TRBJ2-3
len: 16
abundance: .
v_gene: TRBV7-3
d_gene: TRBD2
CDR3nt: TGTGCCAGCAGCCCGGGGGGGCTAGCGGGGGTGGATACGCAGTATTTT
CDR3aa: CASSPGGLAGVDTQYF

j_gene: TRBJ1-1
len: 14
abundance: .
v_gene: TRBV11-1
d_gene: .
CDR3nt: TGTGCCAGCAGCTCCCCGTGGGGGGGCACTGAAGCTTTCTTT
CDR3aa: CASSSPWGGTEAFF

j_gene: TRBJ1-2
len: 16
abundance: .
v_gene: TRBV13
d_gene: TRBD1
CDR3nt: TGTGCCAGCAGCTTTCCCCGGGACAGGGGTAGTTATGGCTACACCTTC
CDR3aa: CASSFPRDRGSYGYTF

j_gene: TRBJ2-2
len: 12
abundance: .
v_gene: TRBV19
d_gene: .
CDR3nt: TGTGCCAGTACCCCTCCCACCGGGGAGCTGTTTTTT
CDR3aa: CASTPPTGELFF

j_gene: TRBJ2-7
len: 14
abundance: .
v_gene: TRBV6-5
d_gene: .
CDR3nt: TGTGCCAGCAGTTACGGGGACTCGTCCTACGAGCAGTACTTC
CDR3aa: CASSYGDSSYEQYF

j_gene: TRBJ1-2
len: 15
abundance: .
v_gene: TRBV6-5
d_gene: .
CDR3nt: TGTGCCAGCAGTTCCCTGTCTGGCAGGGTGGGGGGCTACACCTTC
CDR3aa: CASSSLSGRVGGYTF

j_gene: TRBJ2-3
len: 16
abundance: once
v_gene: TRBV7-9
d_gene: TRBD2
CDR3nt: TGTGCCAGCAGCTTGACTAGCGGGGGGAGGACAGATACGCAGTATTTT
CDR3aa: CASSLTSGGRTDTQYF

j_gene: TRBJ1-6
len: 15
abundance: .
v_gene: TRBV7-9
d_gene: .
CDR3nt: TGTGCCAGCACCAACCGCGGGAACAATAATTCACCCCTCCACTTT
CDR3aa: CASTNRGNNNSPLHF

j_gene: TRBJ1-4
len: 18
abundance: .
v_gene: TRBV28
d_gene: TRBD1
CDR3nt: TGTGCCAGCAGAAAGACAGGGGGCTTCTCGGTAACTAATGAAAAACTGTTTTTT
CDR3aa: CASRKTGGFSVTNEKLFF

j_gene: TRBJ2-7
len: 19
abundance: .
v_gene: TRBV2
d_gene: TRBD1
CDR3nt: TGTGCCAGCAGTCTCTCTCCCGGGACAGAGTCCTTCTGGGCCACTGGGGAGTACTTC
CDR3aa: CASSLSPGTESFWATGEYF

j_gene: TRBJ1-1
len: 13
abundance: .
v_gene: TRBV21-1
d_gene: .
CDR3nt: TGTGCCAGCGTTCAATTCGGGAACACTGAAGCTTTCTTT
CDR3aa: CASVQFGNTEAFF

j_gene: TRBJ1-1
len: 13
abundance: .
v_gene: TRBV5-1
d_gene: .
CDR3nt: TGCGCCAGCAGCTTCTCAGGTAACACTGAAGCTTTCTTT
CDR3aa: CASSFSGNTEAFF

j_gene: TRBJ2-1
len: 15
abundance: .
v_gene: TRBV4-2
d_gene: .
CDR3nt: TGTGCCAGCAGCCAAGGAGGCAATCCCCTGAATGAGCAGTTCTTC
CDR3aa: CASSQGGNPLNEQFF

j_gene: TRBJ2-7
len: 15
abundance: .
v_gene: TRBV28
d_gene: TRBD2
CDR3nt: TGTGCCAGCAGCCCCCCCCCTAGCGGGTTCTACGAGCAGTACTTC
CDR3aa: CASSPPPSGFYEQYF

j_gene: TRBJ1-1
len: 15
abundance: .
v_gene: TRBV7-9
d_gene: .
CDR3nt: TGTGCCAGCAGCTCCACACAGGGCGTGAACACTGAAGCTTTCTTT
CDR3aa: CASSSTQGVNTEAFF

j_gene: TRBJ1-2
len: 10
abundance: .
v_gene: TRBV6-8
d_gene: .
CDR3nt: TGTGCCAGCAGCCGGTATGGCTACACCTTC
CDR3aa: CASSRYGYTF

j_gene: TRBJ2-5
len: 13
abundance: .
v_gene: TRBV25-1
d_gene: .
CDR3nt: TGTGCCAGCAGCGCGGACATGGGCGAGACCCAGTACTTC
CDR3aa: CASSADMGETQYF

j_gene: TRBJ1-5
len: 15
abundance: .
v_gene: TRBV7-9
d_gene: TRBD1
CDR3nt: TGTGCCAGCAGCCCCGGGACAGAGGGCAATCAGCCCCAGCATTTT
CDR3aa: CASSPGTEGNQPQHF

j_gene: TRBJ2-3
len: 16
abundance: .
v_gene: TRBV4-1
d_gene: TRBD2
CDR3nt: TGCGCCAGCAGCCAGGCCCTAGCGGGAATGGGGGATACGCAGTATTTT
CDR3aa: CASSQALAGMGDTQYF

j_gene: TRBJ1-4
len: 14
abundance: .
v_gene: TRBV27
d_gene: .
CDR3nt: TGTGCCAGCAGTTTTGGACTTCATACCGAAAAACTGTTTTTT
CDR3aa: CASSFGLHTEKLFF

j_gene: TRBJ2-1
len: 15
abundance: .
v_gene: TRBV19
d_gene: TRBD2
CDR3nt: TGTGCCAGTACGTCTAGCGGGAGCTCCTACAATGAGCAGTTCTTC
CDR3aa: CASTSSGSSYNEQFF

j_gene: TRBJ2-7
len: 15
abundance: .
v_gene: TRBV5-4
d_gene: TRBD2
CDR3nt: TGTGCCAGCAGCTTGGGTGCTAGCGGGGGGTACGAGCAGTACTTC
CDR3aa: CASSLGASGGYEQYF

j_gene: TRBJ2-7
len: 12
abundance: .
v_gene: TRBV13
d_gene: .
CDR3nt: TGTGCCAGCGGGGCAGGGAGGTACGAGCAGTACTTC
CDR3aa: CASGAGRYEQYF

j_gene: TRBJ2-3
len: 15
abundance: once
v_gene: TRBV5-1
d_gene: .
CDR3nt: TGCGCCAGCAGCTTGGGGCAGGGTGGCACAGATACGCAGTATTTT
CDR3aa: CASSLGQGGTDTQYF

j_gene: TRBJ2-3
len: 14
abundance: .
v_gene: TRBV5-1
d_gene: .
CDR3nt: TGCGCCAGCAGCTTGGAACTAGGCACAGATACGCAGTATTTT
CDR3aa: CASSLELGTDTQYF

j_gene: TRBJ1-1
len: 13
abundance: .
v_gene: TRBV7-2
d_gene: TRBD1
CDR3nt: TGTGCCAGCAGCCTCAGGGGGCTCACTGAAGCTTTCTTT
CDR3aa: CASSLRGLTEAFF

j_gene: TRBJ2-7
len: 16
abundance: few
v_gene: TRBV6-5
d_gene: TRBD2
CDR3nt: TGTGCCAGCAGTTTGGACCAGGGACTAGGGGCCTACGAGCAGTACTTC
CDR3aa: CASSLDQGLGAYEQYF

j_gene: TRBJ2-2
len: 17
abundance: .
v_gene: TRBV21-1
d_gene: .
CDR3nt: TGTGCCAGCAGCAAAGTGGCTAGCGGGGTAAACACCGGGGAGCTGTTTTTT
CDR3aa: CASSKVASGVNTGELFF

j_gene: TRBJ2-3
len: 16
abundance: once
v_gene: TRBV7-9
d_gene: TRBD2
CDR3nt: TGTGCCAGCAGCCGGGGTAGAGCGGGGAGAACAGATACGCAGTATTTT
CDR3aa: CASSRGRAGRTDTQYF

j_gene: TRBJ1-2
len: 15
abundance: .
v_gene: TRBV11-2
d_gene: TRBD1
CDR3nt: TGTGCCAGCAGCTTAGATATCGCGACAGGGACCGGCTACACCTTC
CDR3aa: CASSLDIATGTGYTF

j_gene: TRBJ1-1
len: 14
abundance: .
v_gene: TRBV7-9
d_gene: TRBD1
CDR3nt: TGTGCCAGCAGCTTACCGACAGGGGGCACTGAAGCTTTCTTT
CDR3aa: CASSLPTGGTEAFF

j_gene: TRBJ1-3
len: 15
abundance: .
v_gene: TRBV13
d_gene: .
CDR3nt: TGTGCCAGCAGCTTTCCTTTTGGCCCTGGAAACACCATATATTTT
CDR3aa: CASSFPFGPGNTIYF

j_gene: TRBJ2-2
len: 19
abundance: once
v_gene: TRBV4-1
d_gene: TRBD2
CDR3nt: TGCGCCAGCAGCGACCCCCTCGAGCTTTCGGGGGGGAACACCGGGGAGCTGTTTTTT
CDR3aa: CASSDPLELSGGNTGELFF

j_gene: TRBJ1-2
len: 13
abundance: .
v_gene: TRBV7-9
d_gene: .
CDR3nt: TGTGCCAGCAGCTCAGGGACATCCTATGGCTACACCTTC
CDR3aa: CASSSGTSYGYTF

j_gene: TRBJ1-2
len: 13
abundance: .
v_gene: TRBV10-3
d_gene: .
CDR3nt: TGTGCCATCAGGTCCAGGGATAACTATGGCTACACCTTC
CDR3aa: CAIRSRDNYGYTF